This TCR beta chain was recovered during a study of liver allograft versus peripheral blood T cells. Study in general: Liver transplant recipients had T cell receptor repertoires compared between transplanted liver and peripheral blood. Whole-study findings and limits: Repertoires of T cell receptors that resided inside liver allografts reportedly differed from those in peripheral blood.

V shed 3 bases and J 8 bases; nucleotides not matched to a gene: 12. CDR1 and CDR2 from the germline V gene are MNHEY and SMNVEV (reference sequence). CDR3 length equals 16 residues. TCRdb ran MiXCR on the reads and lists one entry per CDR3 protein. This sample carries roughly 14,000 distinct CDR3 sequences, more than 20% of them seen once, and the ten largest clones take roughly 5.8%. This clonotype showed up just a few times. Its antigen is not identified. The chain is built from TRBV27 and TRBJ2-2; TRBD2 aligns across 7 bases. The clonotype was recovered from a human patient who had a liver transplant. Part of the T cells may come from the graft donor. The CDR3 DNA is TGTGCCAGCAGTTTTGTTGCGACTAGCCTGGGGGGGGAGCTGTTTTTT. It yields the protein CASSFVATSLGGELFF.